These 17 T cell receptor beta chains came from one sample sequenced in a study of blood T cells in healthy people across ages. Through a sample-barcoded 5' primer and a J-beta primer mix, a second PCR was run for roughly 7 to 11 cycles. MiXCR was run by TCRdb on the 5' RACE reads, yielding one entry per CDR3 protein. The sample holds hundreds of thousands of distinct CDR3 sequences, 45% to 65% seen once. Sequences were obtained from blood. These receptors all come from a man aged 55-75 years in good health.

The J gene is TRBJ2-3, the V gene TRBV6-2 or TRBV6-3; the match to TRBD2 covers 8 bases. This CDR3 has 15 residues. Germline loops: CDR1 MNHEY, CDR2 SVGEGT. V shed 6 bases, J shed 2 bases, and the junction held 7 bases outside the gene matches. The CDR3 coding sequence is TGTGCCAGCAGGCTCAGCGGGGGCCCCACAGATACGCAGTATTTT. Protein sequence: CASRLSGGPTDTQYF.

This clonotype was observed a handful of times. The chain couples TRBV29-1 to TRBJ2-5; tentatively, D is TRBD1 (6 bases). CDR1 is SQVTM, CDR2 ANQGSEA, per germline. The V and J ends lost 8 bases and 3 bases respectively, with 19 bases between them. The CDR3 is 14 amino acids. The CDR3 protein is CSIAGTSNKETQYF. The DNA for the CDR3 is TGCAGCATCGCCGGGACATCTAATAAAGAGACCCAGTACTTC.

This chain connects TRBV7-8 to TRBJ2-1, with 7 positions matching TRBD2. Germline V gene lookup returns CDR1 SGHVS and CDR2 FQNEAQ. The ends lost 5 bases at V and 10 bases at J; junction bases unmatched: 8. CDR3 size: 13 residues. The CDR3 coding sequence is TGTGCCAGCAGCATTGGACTAGTTGAGGAGCAGTTCTTC. Translated: CASSIGLVEEQFF.

J is TRBJ2-3 and V is TRBV9; no definite D call. The end of the DNA aligns better with TRBJ1-5, so the J call may be wrong. The CDR3 is 16 amino acids. Germline lookup yields CDR1 SGDLS and CDR2 YYNGEE. The CDR3 loop is CASSVGDGPSTDTQHF. In DNA form, the CDR3 reads TGTGCCAGCAGCGTAGGGGATGGGCCTAGCACAGATACGCAGCATTTT.

Worth noting for this clonotype: An end of the junction does not agree with germline; a read error may underlie this. The V and J genes are TRBV5-1 and TRBJ1-1, with TRBD1 identical over 7 bases. This CDR3 spans 14 amino acids. The germline V gene has CDR1 SGHRS and CDR2 YFSETQ. CDR3 sequence reads: CASSLRQGNTEAFF. The CDR3 DNA follows: TGTGCCAGTAGTCTCCGACAGGGGAACACTGAAGCTTTCTTT. The full variable domain, rest sourced from reference TRBV5-1 and TRBJ1-1, is KAGVTQTPRYLIKTRGQQVTLSCSPISGHRSVSWYQQTPGQGLQFLFEYFSETQRNKGNFPGRFSGRQFSNSRSEMNVSTLELGDSALYLCASSLRQGNTEAFFGQGTRLTVV.

This clonotype was detected only a few times. The rearrangement joins TRBV9 to TRBJ1-6; 7 bases map to TRBD1. With V trimmed by 4 bases and J by 5 bases, 6 bases remained unmatched. Germline CDR1 is SGDLS and CDR2 is YYNGEE. The length of the CDR3 is 15 residues. CDR3 loop: CASSPGGGHNSPLHF. In DNA form, the CDR3 reads TGTGCCAGCAGCCCAGGGGGTGGGCATAATTCACCCCTCCACTTT.

The CDR3 protein is CASSPWSTEAFF. The CDR3 nucleotides read TGTGCCAGCAGCCCCTGGAGTACTGAAGCTTTCTTT. The genes are TRBV6-2 or TRBV6-3 and TRBJ1-1; no clear D. Germline CDR1 is MNHEY and CDR2 is SVGEGT. This CDR3 spans 12 amino acids. The V end lost 6 bases, the J end lost 5 bases, and 10 bases lay between the germline ends.

As concerns this clonotype: A junction boundary mismatches the germline segment, possibly from a read error. The CDR3 is CASSLTSGANNGQFF. CDR3 sequence (DNA): TGTGCCAGCAGCCTTACTAGCGGGGCGAACAATGGGCAGTTCTTC. The V and J genes are TRBV12-3 or TRBV12-4 and TRBJ2-1; 10 bases fit TRBD2. The CDR3 covers 15 residues.

The chain employs TRBV6-6 and TRBJ2-4; TRBD1 agrees at 9 bases. Germline V CDR1 and CDR2: MNHNY, SVGAGI (reference sequence). With 2 bases clipped from V and 13 bases from J, the junction kept 12 bases outside the gene matches. This CDR3 is built from 15 residues. CDR3 sequence (DNA): TGTGCCAGCAGTTACGAGGTGGACAGGGGTTGGGAGCAGTACTTC. Its translation: CASSYEVDRGWEQYF.

This clonotype was counted a few times. The chain couples TRBV6-6 to TRBJ2-7, with 8 bases that match TRBD2. V lost 3 bases to trimming and J lost 0 bases; unmatched junction nucleotides: 1. There are 14 residues in the CDR3. Per the germline V gene, CDR1 is MNHNY and CDR2 is SVGAGI (reference sequence). CDR3 DNA sequence: TGTGCCAGCAGTTATAGCGGGATCTCCTACGAGCAGTACTTC. It specifies CASSYSGISYEQYF.

The chain joins TRBV7-9 to TRBJ2-1; D is uncertain. This CDR3 is built from 13 residues. From germline, CDR1 is SEHNR and CDR2 FQNEAQ (reference sequence). Trimming cost V 0 bases and J 5 bases, with 5 bases left between them. This chain's CDR3 is CASSLAQNNEQFF. The CDR3 DNA reads as TGTGCCAGCAGCTTAGCGCAAAACAATGAGCAGTTCTTC.

This clonotype was observed a single time. This chain links TRBV18 with TRBJ1-1, with 7 nucleotides matching TRBD1. Germline V lookup: CDR1 KGHSH, CDR2 LQKENI. The CDR3 sequence is 15 residues long. V trimming: 1 base; J trimming: 1 base; junction bases outside the gene matches: 3. CDR3 DNA: TGTGCCAGCTCACCACAGGGGGCTTGGAACACTGAAGCTTTCTTT. This sequence encodes CASSPQGAWNTEAFF.

The chain employs TRBV4-1 and TRBJ2-5; 7 bases align to TRBD2. Germline values: CDR1 MGHRA, CDR2 YSYEKL. The CDR3 covers 17 residues. With 0 bases clipped from V and 11 bases from J, the junction kept 18 bases outside the gene matches. The CDR3 nucleotides read TGCGCCAGCAGCCAAGATATCAGCGGGAACGCCTACAATGAGCAGTACTTC. It specifies CASSQDISGNAYNEQYF.

This chain uses TRBV27 with TRBJ2-5, with a weak D call TRBD2 (5 bases). The DNA matches TRBJ2-7 better at its end, which makes the J call doubtful. Per germline, CDR1 MNHEY and CDR2 SMNVEV (reference sequence). The CDR3 length is 12 residues. The CDR3 DNA reads TGTGCCAGTTCAACAGCGGCCGGCGAGCAGTACTTC. This encodes CASSTAAGEQYF.

The V and J genes are TRBV10-2 and TRBJ2-1; 9 bases map to TRBD2. The CDR3 totals 16 residues. Germline-derived CDR1 and CDR2 are WSHSY and SAAADI. V lost 8 bases and J lost 0; bases outside the gene matches: 8. The CDR3: CASAGGISSSYNEQFF. In nucleotides, the CDR3 is TGCGCCAGCGCGGGAGGGATTTCCAGCTCCTACAATGAGCAGTTCTTC.

J is TRBJ2-4 and V is TRBV4-3; TRBD1 might be the D (5 bases). The end of the DNA is better explained by TRBJ2-7, so the J call may be wrong. The CDR3 length is 16 residues. Germline assignment: CDR1 LGHNA and CDR2 YSLEER. Here the CDR3 reads CASSQEEGIRDYEQYF. As DNA, the CDR3 is TGCGCCAGCAGCCAAGAAGAAGGGATCAGGGACTACGAGCAGTACTTC.

Note on this clonotype: This may be a read error, as it is one base from a much larger clone. The V call is TRBV5-1, the J call TRBJ2-3; perhaps D is TRBD1 or TRBD2 (6 bases each). The V and J ends lost 4 bases and 6 bases respectively, with 15 bases between them. The germline CDR1 and CDR2 sequences are SGHRS and YFSETQ. This CDR3 contains 14 residues. CDR3 bases: TGCGCCAGCAGCGTGGACCCGGGGGCCGATACGCAGTATTTT. Protein: CASSVDPGADTQYF.